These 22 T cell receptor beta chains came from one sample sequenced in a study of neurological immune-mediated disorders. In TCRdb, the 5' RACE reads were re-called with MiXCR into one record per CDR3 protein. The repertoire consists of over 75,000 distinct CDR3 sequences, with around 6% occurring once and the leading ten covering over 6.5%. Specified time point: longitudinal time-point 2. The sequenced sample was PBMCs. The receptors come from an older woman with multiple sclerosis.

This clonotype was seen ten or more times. This chain's CDR3 is CASSNRDRGLDTQYF. CDR3 in DNA: TGCGCCAGCAGCAACCGGGACAGGGGACTAGATACGCAGTATTTT. The chain carries TRBV5-1 and TRBJ2-3; TRBD1 aligns across 10 bases. Germline CDR1 SGHRS, CDR2 YFSETQ. The CDR3 covers 15 residues. V lost 4 bases to trimming and J lost 5 bases; unmatched junction nucleotides: 7.

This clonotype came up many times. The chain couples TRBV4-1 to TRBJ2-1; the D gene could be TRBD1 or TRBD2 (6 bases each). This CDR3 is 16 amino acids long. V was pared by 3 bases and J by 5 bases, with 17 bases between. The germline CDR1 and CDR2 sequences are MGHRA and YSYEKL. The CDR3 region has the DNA TGCGCCAGCAGCCACCCCCTGGGGGGCAGGGACAATGAGCAGTTCTTC. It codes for CASSHPLGGRDNEQFF.

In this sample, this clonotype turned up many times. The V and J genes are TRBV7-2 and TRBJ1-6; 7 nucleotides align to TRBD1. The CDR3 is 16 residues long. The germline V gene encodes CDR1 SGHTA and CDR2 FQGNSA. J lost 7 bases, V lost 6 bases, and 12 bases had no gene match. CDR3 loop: CASSSPLTGLNSPLHF. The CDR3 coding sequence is TGTGCCAGCAGTTCGCCCCTGACAGGGTTGAATTCACCCCTCCACTTT.

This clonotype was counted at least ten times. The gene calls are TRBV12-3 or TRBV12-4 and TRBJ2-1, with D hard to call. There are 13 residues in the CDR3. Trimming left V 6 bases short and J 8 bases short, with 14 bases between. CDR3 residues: CASSRILLDEQFF. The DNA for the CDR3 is TGTGCCAGCAGCCGGATCCTGTTGGATGAGCAGTTCTTC.

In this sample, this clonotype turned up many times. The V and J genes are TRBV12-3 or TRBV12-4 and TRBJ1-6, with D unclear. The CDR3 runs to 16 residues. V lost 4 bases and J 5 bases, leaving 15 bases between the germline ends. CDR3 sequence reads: CASSSPFRNDNSPLHF. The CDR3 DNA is TGTGCCAGCAGTTCGCCTTTTCGTAACGATAATTCACCCCTCCACTTT.

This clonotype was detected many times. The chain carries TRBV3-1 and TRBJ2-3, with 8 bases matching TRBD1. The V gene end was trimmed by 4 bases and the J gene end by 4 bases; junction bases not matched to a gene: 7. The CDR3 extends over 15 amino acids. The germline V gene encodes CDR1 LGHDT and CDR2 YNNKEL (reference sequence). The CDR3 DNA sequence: TGTGCCAGCAGCCCCAGGGGGCGTGGGCCAGATACGCAGTATTTT. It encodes CASSPRGRGPDTQYF.

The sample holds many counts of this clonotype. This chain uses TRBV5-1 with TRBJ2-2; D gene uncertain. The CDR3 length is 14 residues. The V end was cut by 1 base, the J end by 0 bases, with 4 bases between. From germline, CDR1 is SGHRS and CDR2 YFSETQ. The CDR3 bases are TGCGCCAGCAGCTTGACAGCGAACACCGGGGAGCTGTTTTTT. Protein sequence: CASSLTANTGELFF.

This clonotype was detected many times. CDR3 region: CSAGSASEPYEQYF. CDR3 nucleotides: TGCAGTGCTGGGTCCGCTTCGGAACCCTACGAGCAGTACTTC. The chain has TRBV20-1 and TRBJ2-7; D gene uncertain. Germline CDR1 and CDR2: DFQATT and SNEGSKA (reference sequence). The CDR3 is 14 amino acids. Trimming took 5 bases from V and 2 from J, leaving 16 bases between them.

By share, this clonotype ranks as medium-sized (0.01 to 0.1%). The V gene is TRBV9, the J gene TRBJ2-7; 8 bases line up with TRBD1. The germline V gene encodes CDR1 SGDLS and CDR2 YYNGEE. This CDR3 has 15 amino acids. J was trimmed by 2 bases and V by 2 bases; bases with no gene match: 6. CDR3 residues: CASSVGQAFTYEQYF. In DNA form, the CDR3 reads TGTGCCAGCAGCGTGGGACAGGCCTTCACCTACGAGCAGTACTTC.

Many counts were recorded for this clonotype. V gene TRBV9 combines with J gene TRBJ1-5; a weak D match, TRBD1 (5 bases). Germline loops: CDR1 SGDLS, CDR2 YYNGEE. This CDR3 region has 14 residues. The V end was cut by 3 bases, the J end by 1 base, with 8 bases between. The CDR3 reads CASSARDSNQPQHF. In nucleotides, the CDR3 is TGTGCCAGCAGCGCCCGGGACAGCAATCAGCCCCAGCATTTT.

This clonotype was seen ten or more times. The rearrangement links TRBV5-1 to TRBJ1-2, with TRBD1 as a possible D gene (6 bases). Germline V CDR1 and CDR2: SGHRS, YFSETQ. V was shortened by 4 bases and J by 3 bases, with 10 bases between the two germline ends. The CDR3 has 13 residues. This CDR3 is CASSIGQHYGYTF. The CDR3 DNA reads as TGCGCCAGCAGCATCGGACAGCACTATGGCTACACCTTC.

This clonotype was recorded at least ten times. This CDR3 reads CASSLVPRGQETQYF. The DNA for the CDR3 is TGCGCCAGCAGCTTGGTTCCGCGGGGGCAAGAGACCCAGTACTTC. The chain has TRBV5-1 and TRBJ2-5, with 7 bases identical to TRBD2. The length of the CDR3 is 15 residues. Germline CDR1 SGHRS, CDR2 YFSETQ. The V gene end was trimmed by 0 bases and the J gene end by 2 bases; junction bases not matched to a gene: 4.

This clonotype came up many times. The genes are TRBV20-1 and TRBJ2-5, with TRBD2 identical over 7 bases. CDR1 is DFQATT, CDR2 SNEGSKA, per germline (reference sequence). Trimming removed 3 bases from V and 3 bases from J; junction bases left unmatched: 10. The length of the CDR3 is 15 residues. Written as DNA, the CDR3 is TGCAGTGCTAGTGGGGCGGGGGATCCCAAAGAGACCCAGTACTTC. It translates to CSASGAGDPKETQYF.

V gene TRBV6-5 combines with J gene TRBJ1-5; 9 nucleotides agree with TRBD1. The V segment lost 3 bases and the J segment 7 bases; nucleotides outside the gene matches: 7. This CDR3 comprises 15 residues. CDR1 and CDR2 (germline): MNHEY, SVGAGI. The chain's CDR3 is CASSYSGQGSQPQHF. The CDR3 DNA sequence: TGTGCCAGCAGTTATTCGGGACAGGGTTCCCAGCCCCAGCATTTT.

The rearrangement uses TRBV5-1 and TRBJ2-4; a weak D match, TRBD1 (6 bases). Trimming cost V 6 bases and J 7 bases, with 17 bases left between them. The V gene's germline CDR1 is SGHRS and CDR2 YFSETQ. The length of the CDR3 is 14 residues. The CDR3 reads CASKPLGGLNIQYF. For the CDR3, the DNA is TGCGCCAGCAAACCCCTTGGGGGCCTGAACATTCAGTACTTC.

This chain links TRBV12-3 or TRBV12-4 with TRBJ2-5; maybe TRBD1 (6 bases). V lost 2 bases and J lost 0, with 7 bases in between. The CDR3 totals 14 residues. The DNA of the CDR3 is TGTGCCAGCAGTTTACAGGGGTACCAAGAGACCCAGTACTTC. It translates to CASSLQGYQETQYF.

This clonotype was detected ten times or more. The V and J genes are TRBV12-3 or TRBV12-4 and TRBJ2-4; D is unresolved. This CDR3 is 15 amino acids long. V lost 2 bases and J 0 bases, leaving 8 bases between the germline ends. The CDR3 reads CASSLSAGAKNIQYF. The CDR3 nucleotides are TGTGCCAGCAGTTTATCGGCAGGAGCCAAAAACATTCAGTACTTC.

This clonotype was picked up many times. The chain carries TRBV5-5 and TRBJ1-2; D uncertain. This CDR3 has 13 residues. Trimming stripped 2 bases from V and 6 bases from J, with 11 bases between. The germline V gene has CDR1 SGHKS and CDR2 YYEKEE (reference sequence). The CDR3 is CASSFEVGNGYTF. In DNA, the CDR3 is TGTGCCAGCAGCTTCGAGGTGGGAAATGGCTACACCTTC.

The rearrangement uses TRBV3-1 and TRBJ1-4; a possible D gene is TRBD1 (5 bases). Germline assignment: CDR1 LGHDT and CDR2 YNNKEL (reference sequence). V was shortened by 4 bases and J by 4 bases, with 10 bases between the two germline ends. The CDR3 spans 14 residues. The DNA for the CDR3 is TGTGCCAGCAGCCGGGGCAGCATTAATGAAAAACTGTTTTTT. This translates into CASSRGSINEKLFF.

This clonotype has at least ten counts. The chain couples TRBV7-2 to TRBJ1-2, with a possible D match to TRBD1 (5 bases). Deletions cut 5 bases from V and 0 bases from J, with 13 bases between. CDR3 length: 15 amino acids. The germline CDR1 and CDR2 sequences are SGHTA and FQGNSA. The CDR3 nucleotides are TGTGCCAGCAGCAAGAACAGGACCCCTAACTATGGCTACACCTTC. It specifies CASSKNRTPNYGYTF.

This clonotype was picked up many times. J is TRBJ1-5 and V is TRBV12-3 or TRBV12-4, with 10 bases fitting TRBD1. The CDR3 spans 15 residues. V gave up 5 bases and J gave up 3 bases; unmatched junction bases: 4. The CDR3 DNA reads TGTGCCAGCAGTAGACAGGGGGCAAACAATCAGCCCCAGCATTTT. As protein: CASSRQGANNQPQHF.

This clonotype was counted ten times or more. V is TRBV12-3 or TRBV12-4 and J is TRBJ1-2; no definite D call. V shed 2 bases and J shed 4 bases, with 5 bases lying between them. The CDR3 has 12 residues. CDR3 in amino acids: CASSLNSYGYTF. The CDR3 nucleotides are TGTGCCAGCAGTTTAAACAGCTATGGCTACACCTTC.